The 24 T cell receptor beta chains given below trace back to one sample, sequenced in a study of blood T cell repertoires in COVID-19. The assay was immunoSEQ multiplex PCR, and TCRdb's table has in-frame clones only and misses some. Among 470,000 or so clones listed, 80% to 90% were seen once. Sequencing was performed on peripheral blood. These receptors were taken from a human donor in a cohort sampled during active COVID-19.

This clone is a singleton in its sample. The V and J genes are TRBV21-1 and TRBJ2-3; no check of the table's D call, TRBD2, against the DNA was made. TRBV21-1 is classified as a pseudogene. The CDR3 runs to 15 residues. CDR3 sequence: CASRQGGRLTDTQYF. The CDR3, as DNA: TGTGCCAGCAGGCAAGGCGGGAGGTTAACAGATACGCAGTATTTT.

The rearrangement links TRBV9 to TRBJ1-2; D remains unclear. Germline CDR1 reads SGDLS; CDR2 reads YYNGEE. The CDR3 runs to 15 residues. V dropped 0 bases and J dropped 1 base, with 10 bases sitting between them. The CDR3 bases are TGTGCCAGCAGCGTAGGTGAGGGATATAACTATGGCTACACCTTC. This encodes CASSVGEGYNYGYTF.

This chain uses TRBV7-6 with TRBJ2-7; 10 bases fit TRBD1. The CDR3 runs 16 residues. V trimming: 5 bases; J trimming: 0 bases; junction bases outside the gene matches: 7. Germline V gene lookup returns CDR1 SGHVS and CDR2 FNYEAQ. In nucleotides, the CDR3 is TGTGCCAGCAGCGCAGACCGGACAGGGGGCTCCTACGAGCAGTACTTC. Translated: CASSADRTGGSYEQYF.

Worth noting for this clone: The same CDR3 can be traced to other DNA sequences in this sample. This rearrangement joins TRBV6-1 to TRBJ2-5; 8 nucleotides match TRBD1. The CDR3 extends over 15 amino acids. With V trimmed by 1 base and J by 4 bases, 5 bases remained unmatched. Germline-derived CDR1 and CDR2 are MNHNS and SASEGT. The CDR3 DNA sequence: TGTGCCAGCAGTGAAGGTCAGGGGGCGGGAGAGACCCAGTACTTC. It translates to CASSEGQGAGETQYF.

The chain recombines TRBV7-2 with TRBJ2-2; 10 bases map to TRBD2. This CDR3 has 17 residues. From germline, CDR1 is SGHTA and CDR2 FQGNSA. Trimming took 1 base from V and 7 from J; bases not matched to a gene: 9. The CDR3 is CASSLVGSGRPGGELFF. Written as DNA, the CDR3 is TGTGCCAGCAGCTTAGTCGGTAGCGGGAGGCCGGGCGGGGAGCTGTTTTTT.

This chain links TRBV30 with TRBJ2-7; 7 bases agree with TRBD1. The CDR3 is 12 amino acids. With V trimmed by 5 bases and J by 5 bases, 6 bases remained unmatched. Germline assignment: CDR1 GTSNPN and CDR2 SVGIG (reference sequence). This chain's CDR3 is CAWAYRGNEQYF. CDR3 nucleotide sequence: TGTGCCTGGGCTTACAGGGGCAACGAGCAGTACTTC.

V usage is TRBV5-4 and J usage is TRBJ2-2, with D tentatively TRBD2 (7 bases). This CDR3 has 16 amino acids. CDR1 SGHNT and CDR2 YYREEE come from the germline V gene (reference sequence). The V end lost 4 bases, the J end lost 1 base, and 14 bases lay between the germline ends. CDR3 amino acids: CASSPPGGQNTGELFF. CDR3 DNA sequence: TGTGCCAGCAGCCCCCCGGGGGGCCAGAACACCGGGGAGCTGTTTTTT.

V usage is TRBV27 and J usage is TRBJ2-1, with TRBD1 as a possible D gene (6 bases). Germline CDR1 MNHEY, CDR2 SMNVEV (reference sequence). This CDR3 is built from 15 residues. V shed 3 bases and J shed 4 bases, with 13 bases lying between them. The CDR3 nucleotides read TGTGCCAGCAGTTTTACCAGGGGCCCATACAATGAGCAGTTCTTC. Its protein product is CASSFTRGPYNEQFF.

CDR3: CASSPRAEGMRGNTIYF. CDR3 DNA: TGTGCCAGCAGCCCGAGGGCGGAGGGGATGAGAGGAAACACCATATATTTT. The rearrangement links TRBV7-8 to TRBJ1-3; TRBD1 is a possible D gene (5 bases). Per the germline V gene, CDR1 is SGHVS and CDR2 is FQNEAQ. Trimming shortened V by 5 bases and J by 4 bases, and 21 bases separated the two germline ends. The CDR3 contains 17 residues.

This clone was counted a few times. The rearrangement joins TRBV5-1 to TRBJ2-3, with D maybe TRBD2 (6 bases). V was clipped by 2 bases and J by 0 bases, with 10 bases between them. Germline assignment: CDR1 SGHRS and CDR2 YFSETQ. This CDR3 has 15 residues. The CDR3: CASSFQSGSTDTQYF. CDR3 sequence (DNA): TGCGCCAGCAGCTTCCAGAGCGGGAGCACAGATACGCAGTATTTT.

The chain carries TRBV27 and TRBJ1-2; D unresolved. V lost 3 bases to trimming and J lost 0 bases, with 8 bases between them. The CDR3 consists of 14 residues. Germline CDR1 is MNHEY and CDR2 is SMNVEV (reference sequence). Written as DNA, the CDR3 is TGTGCCAGCAGTTTCACCGGGACTAACTATGGCTACACCTTC. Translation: CASSFTGTNYGYTF.

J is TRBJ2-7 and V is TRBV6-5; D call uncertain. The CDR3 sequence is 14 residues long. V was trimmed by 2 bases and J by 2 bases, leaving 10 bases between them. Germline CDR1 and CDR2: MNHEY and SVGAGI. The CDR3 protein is CASSYADWTYEQYF. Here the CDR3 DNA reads TGTGCCAGCAGTTACGCTGACTGGACCTACGAGCAGTACTTC.

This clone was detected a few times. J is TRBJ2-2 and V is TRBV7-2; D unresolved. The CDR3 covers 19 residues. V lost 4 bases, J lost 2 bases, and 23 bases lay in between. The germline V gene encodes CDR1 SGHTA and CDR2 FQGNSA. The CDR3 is CASSSLRRKPQINTGELFF. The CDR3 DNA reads TGTGCCAGCAGCTCATTACGGCGGAAACCCCAGATAAACACCGGGGAGCTGTTTTTT.

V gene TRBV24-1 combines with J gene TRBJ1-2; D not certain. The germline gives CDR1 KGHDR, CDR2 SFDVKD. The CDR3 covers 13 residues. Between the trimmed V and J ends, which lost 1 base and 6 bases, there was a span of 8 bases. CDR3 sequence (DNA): TGTGCCACCAGTGATTTCGGTCGGGATGGCTACACCTTC. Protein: CATSDFGRDGYTF.

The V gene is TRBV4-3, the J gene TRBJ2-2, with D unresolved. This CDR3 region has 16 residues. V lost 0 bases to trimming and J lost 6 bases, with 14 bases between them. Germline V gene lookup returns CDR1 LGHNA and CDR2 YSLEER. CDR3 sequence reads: CASSQDSTAVPGELFF. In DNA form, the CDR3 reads TGCGCCAGCAGCCAAGATTCTACAGCTGTCCCCGGGGAGCTGTTTTTT.

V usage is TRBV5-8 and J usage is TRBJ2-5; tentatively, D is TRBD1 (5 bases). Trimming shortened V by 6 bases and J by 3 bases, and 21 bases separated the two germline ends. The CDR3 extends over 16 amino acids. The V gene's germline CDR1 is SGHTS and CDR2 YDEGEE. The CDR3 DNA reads TGTGCCAGCACCCCACGCCAGGGTCTTTTTGAAGAGACCCAGTACTTC. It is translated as CASTPRQGLFEETQYF.

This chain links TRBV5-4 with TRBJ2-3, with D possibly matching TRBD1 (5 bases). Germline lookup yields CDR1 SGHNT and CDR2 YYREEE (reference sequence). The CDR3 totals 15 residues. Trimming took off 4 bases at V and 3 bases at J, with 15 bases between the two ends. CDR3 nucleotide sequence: TGTGCCAGCAGCGCAGTCTGGGGCGGAACAGATACGCAGTATTTT. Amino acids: CASSAVWGGTDTQYF.

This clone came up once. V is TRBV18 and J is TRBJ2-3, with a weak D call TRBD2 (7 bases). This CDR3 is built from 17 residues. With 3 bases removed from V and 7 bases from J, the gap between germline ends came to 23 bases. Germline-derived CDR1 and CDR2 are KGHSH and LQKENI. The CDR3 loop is CASSPLPSGGGGNTQYF. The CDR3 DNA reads TGTGCCAGCTCACCTCTTCCCTCCGGGGGCGGGGGAAATACGCAGTATTTT.

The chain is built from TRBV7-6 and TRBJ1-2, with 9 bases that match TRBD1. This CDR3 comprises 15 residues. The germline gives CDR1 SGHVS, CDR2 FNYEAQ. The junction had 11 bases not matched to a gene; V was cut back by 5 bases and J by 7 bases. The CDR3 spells CASSPPGQGRGGYTF. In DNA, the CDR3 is TGTGCCAGCAGCCCCCCCGGACAGGGGAGGGGTGGCTACACCTTC. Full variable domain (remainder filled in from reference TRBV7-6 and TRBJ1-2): GAGVSQSPRYKVTKRGQDVALRCDPISGHVSLYWYRQALGQGPEFLTYFNYEAQQDKSGLPNDRFSAERPEGSISTLTIQRTEQRDSAMYRCASSPPGQGRGGYTFGSGTRLTVV.

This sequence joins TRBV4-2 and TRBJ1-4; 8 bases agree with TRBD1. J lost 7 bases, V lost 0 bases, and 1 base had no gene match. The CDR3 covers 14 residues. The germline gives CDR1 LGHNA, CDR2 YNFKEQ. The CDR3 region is CASSQDRGPEKLFF. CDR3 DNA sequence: TGTGCCAGCAGCCAAGACAGGGGGCCTGAAAAACTGTTTTTT.

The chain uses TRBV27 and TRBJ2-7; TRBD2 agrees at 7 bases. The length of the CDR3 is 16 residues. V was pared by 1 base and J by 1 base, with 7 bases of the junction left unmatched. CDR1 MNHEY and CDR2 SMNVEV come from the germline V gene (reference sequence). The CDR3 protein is CASSLFRGSQSYEQYF. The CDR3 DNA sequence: TGTGCCAGCAGTTTATTCCGCGGGAGCCAATCCTACGAGCAGTACTTC.

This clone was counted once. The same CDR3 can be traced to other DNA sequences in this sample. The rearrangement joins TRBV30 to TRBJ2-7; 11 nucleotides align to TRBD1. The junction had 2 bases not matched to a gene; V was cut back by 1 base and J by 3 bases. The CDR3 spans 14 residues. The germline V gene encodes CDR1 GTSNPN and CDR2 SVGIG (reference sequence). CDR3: CAWSAGTGGYEQYF. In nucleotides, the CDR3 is TGTGCCTGGAGTGCCGGGACAGGGGGCTACGAGCAGTACTTC.

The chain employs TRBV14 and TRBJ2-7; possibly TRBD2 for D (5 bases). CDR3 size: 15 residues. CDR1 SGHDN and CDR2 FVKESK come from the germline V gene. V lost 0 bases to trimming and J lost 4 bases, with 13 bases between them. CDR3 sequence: CASSQDHSGLYEQYF. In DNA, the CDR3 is TGTGCCAGCAGCCAAGATCACAGCGGTCTTTACGAGCAGTACTTC. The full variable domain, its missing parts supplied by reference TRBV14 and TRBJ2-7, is EAGVTQFPSHSVIEKGQTVTLRCDPISGHDNLYWYRRVMGKEIKFLLHFVKESKQDESGMPNNRFLAERTGGTYSTLKVQPAELEDSGVYFCASSQDHSGLYEQYFGPGTRLTVT.

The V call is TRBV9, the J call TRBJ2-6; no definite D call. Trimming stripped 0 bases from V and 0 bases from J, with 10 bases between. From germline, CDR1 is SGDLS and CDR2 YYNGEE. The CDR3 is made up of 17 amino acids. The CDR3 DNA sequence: TGTGCCAGCAGCGTAGATGGCATTCCCTCTGGGGCCAACGTCCTGACTTTC. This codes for CASSVDGIPSGANVLTF.